The following is a TCR beta chain sequence with its context. These data are taken from a study of blood T cell repertoires in COVID-19. Profiling relied on immunoSEQ multiplex PCR, and the TCRdb table lists in-frame clones only, not all of them. In the table there are under 65,000 clones, approximately 87% of which are singletons. V gave up 10 bases and J gave up 6 bases; unmatched junction bases: 11. Germline values: CDR1 MDHEN, CDR2 SYDVKM. CDR3 length: 13 amino acids. Sequences were obtained from peripheral blood. This receptor was obtained from a woman aged 60-75 years with COVID-19, enrolled during active disease. The V and J genes are TRBV28 and TRBJ1-1, with 7 bases matching TRBD1. The CDR3 DNA follows: TGTGCCATCCGATCAGGGGGTAACCCTGAAGCTTTCTTT. This translates into CAIRSGGNPEAFF. The full variable domain, its missing parts supplied by reference TRBV28 and TRBJ1-1, is DVKVTQSSRYLVKRTGEKVFLECVQDMDHENMFWYRQDPGLGLRLIYFSYDVKMKEKGDIPEGYSVSREKKERFSLILESASTNQTSMYLCAIRSGGNPEAFFGQGTRLTVV.